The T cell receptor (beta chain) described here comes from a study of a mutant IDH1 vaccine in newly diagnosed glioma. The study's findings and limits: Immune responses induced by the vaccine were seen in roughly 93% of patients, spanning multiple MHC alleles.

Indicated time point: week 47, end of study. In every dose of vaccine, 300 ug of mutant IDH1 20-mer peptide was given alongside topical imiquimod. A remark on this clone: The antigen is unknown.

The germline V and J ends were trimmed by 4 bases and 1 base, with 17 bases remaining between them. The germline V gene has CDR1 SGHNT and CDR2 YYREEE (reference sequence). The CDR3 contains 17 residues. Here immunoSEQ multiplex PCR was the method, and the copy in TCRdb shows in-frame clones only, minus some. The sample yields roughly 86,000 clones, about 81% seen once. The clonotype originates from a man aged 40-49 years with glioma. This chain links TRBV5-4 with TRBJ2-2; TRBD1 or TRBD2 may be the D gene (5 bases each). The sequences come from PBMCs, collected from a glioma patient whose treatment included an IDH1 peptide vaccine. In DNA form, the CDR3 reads TGTGCCAGCAGCACCTTCATGGGACCTATGAACACCGGGGAGCTGTTTTTT. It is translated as CASSTFMGPMNTGELFF.